This T cell receptor (beta chain) appears in the sequencing data of a study of early T cells in non-severe SARS-CoV-2 infection. Study-wide context: The study sequenced bulk RNA from unsorted whole blood, with chains unpaired.

The CDR3 totals 13 residues. Germline lookup yields CDR1 MGHDK and CDR2 SYGVNS. The V gene lost 6 bases and the J gene lost 10 bases, with 15 bases spanning the gap. This clonotype was found a few times. The antigen is undetermined. The library protocol tagged individual cDNA molecules with unique molecular identifiers. TCRdb re-called the 5' RACE reads through MiXCR, storing one row per CDR3 protein. The profile shows fewer than 85,000 distinct CDR3 sequences, roughly an eighth of them singletons. Whole-study results and caveats: There was a bias toward anti-spike CD8 responses in VDJdb matching, which missed private and CD4 specificities.

This chain connects TRBV25-1 to TRBJ1-4, with a tentative D call TRBD1 (5 bases). The sequence was obtained from an adult who was a healthcare worker with PCR-confirmed SARS-CoV-2 infection or an uninfected control (not recorded which). The material sequenced was whole blood. CDR3 amino acids: CASSQGSGGKLFF. The CDR3 DNA reads as TGTGCCAGCAGCCAAGGGTCGGGGGGAAAACTGTTTTTT.